These 18 T cell receptor beta chains were all obtained from the same sample, sequenced in a study of identifying expanded T cells in peripheral blood. Here immunoSEQ multiplex PCR was the method, and the copy in TCRdb shows in-frame clones only, minus some. The repertoire holds about 82,000 clones, 70% to 90% seen once, with 7.3% in the top ten. The source material was blood. The receptors were gathered from a person aged 18 to 75 in good health.

The chain carries TRBV5-4 and TRBJ1-1, with 7 bases matching TRBD1. V shed 3 bases, J shed 0 bases, and the junction held 11 bases outside the gene matches. CDR3 size: 17 residues. CDR1 SGHNT and CDR2 YYREEE come from the germline V gene (reference sequence). This CDR3 is CASSSGGHSPLNTEAFF. The CDR3 DNA reads as TGTGCCAGCAGCTCAGGGGGACACTCACCCCTGAACACTGAAGCTTTCTTT. The full variable domain, its missing parts supplied by reference TRBV5-4 and TRBJ1-1, is ETGVTQSPTHLIKTRGQQVTLRCSSQSGHNTVSWYQQALGQGPQFIFQYYREEENGRGNFPPRFSGLQFPNYSSELNVNALELDDSALYLCASSSGGHSPLNTEAFFGQGTRLTVV.

The rearrangement links TRBV18 to TRBJ1-1; the D gene is possibly TRBD1 (6 bases). Trimming removed 5 bases from V and 2 bases from J, with 15 bases in between. This CDR3 has 15 residues. Germline V CDR1 and CDR2: KGHSH, LQKENI. Here the CDR3 reads CASSGGQTYNTEAFF. Here the CDR3 DNA reads TGTGCCAGCTCAGGAGGACAGACTTACAACACTGAAGCTTTCTTT.

A note on this clone: Germline is not matched at one junction end, which may reflect a read error. This chain links TRBV7-9 with TRBJ1-6; D gene uncertain. The CDR3 is made up of 13 amino acids. CDR1 is SEHNR and CDR2 is FQNEAQ in the germline V gene (reference sequence). This CDR3 reads CASSLGTKSPPHF. CDR3 nucleotide sequence: TGTGCCAGCAGCTTAGGAACGAAGTCACCCCCCCACTTT. Full variable domain (outside the CDR3, taken from reference TRBV7-9 and TRBJ1-6): DTGVSQNPRHKITKRGQNVTFRCDPISEHNRLYWYRQTLGQGPEFLTYFQNEAQLEKSRLLSDRFSAERPKGSFSTLEIQRTEQGDSAMYLCASSLGTKSPPHFGNGTRLTVT.

V and J are TRBV11-2 and TRBJ2-2; the D is unclear. Trimming cost V 5 bases and J 4 bases, with 8 bases left between them. The CDR3 is made up of 13 amino acids. Germline V gene lookup returns CDR1 SGHAT and CDR2 FQNNGV. The CDR3 loop reads CASSNTGTGELFF. CDR3 DNA sequence: TGTGCCAGCAGCAACACCGGCACCGGGGAGCTGTTTTTT.

J is TRBJ2-3 and V is TRBV5-1; D is perhaps TRBD1 (6 bases). The CDR3 has 15 residues. Germline CDR1 and CDR2: SGHRS and YFSETQ. The germline V and J ends were trimmed by 4 bases and 6 bases, with 18 bases remaining between them. The CDR3 sequence: CASSTSRTDFDTQYF. In DNA, the CDR3 is TGCGCCAGCAGCACCAGTAGGACAGACTTTGATACGCAGTATTTT.

The V gene is TRBV4-1, the J gene TRBJ1-1; D not certain. V gave up 0 bases and J gave up 1 base, with 12 bases separating them. Germline values: CDR1 MGHRA, CDR2 YSYEKL. The CDR3 runs to 16 residues. DNA for the CDR3: TGCGCCAGCAGCCAAGATTTGGGCTACCAGAACACTGAAGCTTTCTTT. This gives the protein CASSQDLGYQNTEAFF.

The CDR3 nucleotides read TGTGCCTGGAGTCGAGGGCCTGGAAACACCATATATTTT. The encoded protein is CAWSRGPGNTIYF. This chain joins TRBV30 and TRBJ1-3; D remains unclear. Deletions cut 2 bases from V and 2 bases from J, with 7 bases between. CDR1 and CDR2 (germline): GTSNPN, SVGIG (reference sequence). The CDR3 is 13 residues long.

In this sample, this clone turned up once. This chain uses TRBV9 with TRBJ1-4, with TRBD1 as a possible D gene (5 bases). Trimming stripped 2 bases from V and 1 base from J, with 9 bases between. Germline loops: CDR1 SGDLS, CDR2 YYNGEE. This CDR3 comprises 15 residues. CDR3 loop: CASSVTGGTNEKLFF. The CDR3 DNA is TGTGCCAGCAGCGTGACGGGGGGAACTAATGAAAAACTGTTTTTT.

This chain connects TRBV30 to TRBJ1-3; possible D gene TRBD1, 5 bases. The CDR3 runs 15 residues. Per germline, CDR1 GTSNPN and CDR2 SVGIG (reference sequence). V lost 2 bases and J 3 bases, leaving 14 bases between the germline ends. The CDR3 protein is CAWSTTGGLGNTIYF. CDR3 coding DNA: TGTGCCTGGAGTACCACGGGGGGACTTGGAAACACCATATATTTT.

The rearrangement joins TRBV6-5 to TRBJ2-7; the match to TRBD2 covers 8 bases. V was pared by 4 bases and J by 0 bases, with 8 bases of the junction left unmatched. Germline V gene sequence: CDR1 MNHEY, CDR2 SVGAGI. This CDR3 is built from 16 residues. The CDR3 region has the DNA TGTGCCAGCAGTTCTCTCACTAGCGGATACTCCTACGAGCAGTACTTC. Translation gives CASSSLTSGYSYEQYF.

The chain employs TRBV29-1 and TRBJ1-5; 9 nucleotides match TRBD1. Per germline, CDR1 SQVTM and CDR2 ANQGSEA. With 3 bases clipped from V and 2 bases from J, the junction kept 8 bases outside the gene matches. CDR3 length: 16 amino acids. The CDR3 is CSVDGTGFRGNQPQHF. DNA for the CDR3: TGCAGCGTTGATGGGACAGGGTTTCGGGGCAATCAGCCCCAGCATTTT.

This chain joins TRBV19 and TRBJ1-2; D possibly corresponds to TRBD1 (6 bases). Germline values: CDR1 LNHDA, CDR2 SQIVND (reference sequence). V lost 5 bases to trimming and J lost 2 bases, with 30 bases between them. This CDR3 is built from 20 residues. CDR3 nucleotides: TGTGCCAGTAGTGTTGGAGGAGGAGGACAGCATACCATCTTAAACTATGGCTACACCTTC. This gives the protein CASSVGGGGQHTILNYGYTF.

The V call is TRBV5-1, the J call TRBJ2-4; 7 bases match TRBD2. V shed 3 bases and J 1 base; nucleotides not matched to a gene: 4. In germline, CDR1 is SGHRS, CDR2 YFSETQ. CDR3 size: 15 residues. The CDR3 region has the DNA TGCGCCAGCAGCTCGGGGAGGGTGGCCAAAAACATTCAGTACTTC. This codes for CASSSGRVAKNIQYF.

V is TRBV9 and J is TRBJ2-2, with D perhaps matching TRBD1 or TRBD2 (5 bases each). The germline gives CDR1 SGDLS, CDR2 YYNGEE. The V gene lost 3 bases and the J gene lost 6 bases, with 18 bases spanning the gap. The length of the CDR3 is 16 residues. Written as DNA, the CDR3 is TGTGCCAGCAGCGCAACCGGGACCCGCGTGTCCGGGGAGCTGTTTTTT. Translated, it gives CASSATGTRVSGELFF. Full variable domain (remainder filled in from reference TRBV9 and TRBJ2-2): DSGVTQTPKHLITATGQRVTLRCSPRSGDLSVYWYQQSLDQGLQFLIQYYNGEERAKGNILERFSAQQFPDLHSELNLSSLELGDSALYFCASSATGTRVSGELFFGEGSRLTVL.

The CDR3 here is CASSPSSLGGNTIYF. DNA for the CDR3: TGTGCCAGCAGCCCCTCGAGCTTGGGGGGAAACACCATATATTTT. The chain carries TRBV5-5 and TRBJ1-3, with D unresolved. The germline V gene has CDR1 SGHKS and CDR2 YYEKEE (reference sequence). The V gene lost 4 bases and the J gene lost 4 bases, with 15 bases spanning the gap. This CDR3 spans 15 amino acids.

V gene TRBV21-1 combines with J gene TRBJ1-3. TRBV21-1 is a pseudogene. The CDR3 is 13 amino acids. CDR3 nucleotide sequence: TGTGCCAGCAGAGGTAGCTCTGGAAACACCATATATTTT. Translated: CASRGSSGNTIYF.

The rearrangement joins TRBV19 to TRBJ2-4; the D is unclear. Germline V gene data show CDR1 as LNHDA and CDR2 as SQIVND (reference sequence). This CDR3 has 15 residues. V was clipped by 0 bases and J by 0 bases, with 6 bases between them. The CDR3 sequence is CASSIDSLAKNIQYF. CDR3 nucleotide sequence: TGTGCCAGTAGTATAGACAGTCTAGCCAAAAACATTCAGTACTTC.

CDR3 sequence: CASSYRTGAAFF. CDR3 DNA: TGTGCCAGCAGTTACCGGACAGGGGCGGCTTTCTTT. This chain uses TRBV6-5 with TRBJ1-1, with 9 positions matching TRBD1. CDR1 MNHEY and CDR2 SVGAGI come from the germline V gene. The CDR3 runs to 12 residues. With V trimmed by 2 bases and J by 11 bases, 3 bases remained unmatched.